This is a list of T cell receptor beta chains from one sample in a study of shared clonotypes between healthy human individuals. TCRdb's table, derived via immunoSEQ multiplex PCR, lists solely in-frame clones and lacks some. The repertoire holds approximately 1,000,000 clones, around 78% seen once, with 0.5% to 0.6% in the top ten. The sequenced sample was memory CD4+ T cells from PBMCs. The receptor set was obtained from a man aged 18 to 35 in good health. Some clones in this sample may be carry-over from other donors' samples. The CDR3 runs from the conserved cysteine through the conserved F or W. The D gene is left open where the match is weak. Size is omitted from some rows. Given values are once, few, many or a class for expanded clones.

abundance	j_gene	d_gene	v_gene	CDR3nt	CDR3aa
.	TRBJ1-2	.	TRBV28	TGTGCCAGCATGGAACTTAACTATGGCTACACCTTC	CASMELNYGYTF
.	TRBJ1-2	TRBD1	TRBV29-1	TGCAGCGTAGAAGGGTCCGGGGACAGGGGTTTCTATGGCTACACCTTC	CSVEGSGDRGFYGYTF
.	TRBJ2-7	TRBD1	TRBV28	TGTGCCAGCAGTTTAGAACAGGGGGTAACCTACGAGCAGTACTTC	CASSLEQGVTYEQYF
.	TRBJ1-4	.	TRBV18	TGTGCCAGCTCACCATCCCAGCTTATTGAAAAACTGTTTTTT	CASSPSQLIEKLFF
.	TRBJ2-7	TRBD1	TRBV5-1	TGCGCCAGCAGCTTGGCTACAGGGGACACCACCTACGAGCAGTACTTC	CASSLATGDTTYEQYF
once	TRBJ2-4	TRBD2	TRBV11-2	TGTGCCAGCAGCTCACTAGCGTGGAGTGGGAACATTCAGTACTTC	CASSSLAWSGNIQYF
.	TRBJ2-1	.	TRBV5-1	TGCGCCAGCAGCCCAGCCCTCAATGAGCAGTTCTTC	CASSPALNEQFF
once	TRBJ2-3	TRBD2	TRBV9	TGTGCCAGCAGCGTAACCCCGGGACTAGCGTTCACAGATACGCAGTATTTT	CASSVTPGLAFTDTQYF
once	TRBJ1-5	.	TRBV10-3	TGTGCCATCAGCGCAGGGGCTACCAATCAGCCCCAGCATTTT	CAISAGATNQPQHF
.	TRBJ2-1	TRBD2	TRBV11-2	TGTGCCAGCAGCTTAGTGGGCGGGAGGCAATACAATGAGCAGTTCTTC	CASSLVGGRQYNEQFF
.	TRBJ2-5	TRBD1	TRBV9	TGTGCCAGCAGCCACACACAGGGGGAGACCCAGTACTTC	CASSHTQGETQYF
.	TRBJ2-7	.	TRBV5-1	TGCGCCAGCAGCTCGGGATCCTACGAGCAGTACTTC	CASSSGSYEQYF
.	TRBJ2-1	TRBD1	TRBV6-6	TGTGCCAGCAGGACAGGGGTTCCCGGCAATGAGCAGTTCTTC	CASRTGVPGNEQFF
.	TRBJ2-5	TRBD2	TRBV28	TGTGCCAGCAGTTTAACGGGACTAGCGGGAGTTGGGACCCAGTACTTC	CASSLTGLAGVGTQYF
.	TRBJ1-2	.	TRBV2	TGTGCCAGCAGTGATTCACGGTGGGGCTACACCTTC	CASSDSRWGYTF
.	TRBJ2-5	TRBD2	TRBV27	TGTGCCAGCAGTTTGGGGTTTCGGACTAGCGGCCAAGAGACCCAGTACTTC	CASSLGFRTSGQETQYF
.	TRBJ2-3	.	TRBV6-1	TGTGCCAGCAGTCCCCGGCAGGCCACAGATACGCAGTATTTT	CASSPRQATDTQYF
.	TRBJ2-1	TRBD2	TRBV19	TGTGCCAGTAGTATAATTACTAGCGGGAGAAATGAGCAGTTCTTC	CASSIITSGRNEQFF
.	TRBJ2-7	.	TRBV6-1	TGTGCCAGCAGTGCCGGGGGTAGGGATCAGCAGTACTTC	CASSAGGRDQQYF
.	TRBJ2-2	.	TRBV5-4	TGTGCCAGCAGCTTGGTTGGTAGGCAGGGCACCGGGGAGCTGTTTTTT	CASSLVGRQGTGELFF
.	TRBJ1-1	.	TRBV29-1	TGCAGCGTTGGCGTCAAGAACACTGAAGCTTTCTTT	CSVGVKNTEAFF
.	TRBJ2-7	.	TRBV19	TGTGCCAGTAGTATAGTGGCCAGGACTACCTACGAGCAGTACTTC	CASSIVARTTYEQYF
.	TRBJ2-7	.	TRBV28	TGTGCCAGCAGTTCTCTCGTCACCTTCCCGTACTTC	CASSSLVTFPYF
once	TRBJ1-2	.	TRBV28	TGTGCCAGCAGTCCAAGGGGCGTCGGCTACACCTTC	CASSPRGVGYTF
.	TRBJ2-7	TRBD2	TRBV19	TGTGCCAGTAGGGTAACCTCGGGAGGCTCCTACGAGCAGTACTTC	CASRVTSGGSYEQYF
.	TRBJ2-7	.	TRBV7-2	TGTGCCAGCAGCTTGGTCCCCTACGAGCAGTACTTC	CASSLVPYEQYF
once	TRBJ1-1	TRBD1	TRBV27	TGTGCCAGCAGCCGAACAGGGGCTGGGGCTGAAGCTTTCTTT	CASSRTGAGAEAFF
.	TRBJ2-3	.	TRBV2	TGTGCCGGTGGTTTGGGGCTTAGCACAGATACGCAGTATTTT	CAGGLGLSTDTQYF
.	TRBJ2-1	.	TRBV7-6	TGTGCCAGCAGCTCGGGACTCTTCAATGAGCAGTTCTTC	CASSSGLFNEQFF
.	TRBJ1-1	.	TRBV29-1	TGCAGCGTTGGGGGTGAGGCAGCTTTCTTT	CSVGGEAAFF
.	TRBJ2-6	.	TRBV11-2	TGTGCCAGCAGCTCCCCGGCGGTGATCGGGGACTCTGGGGCCAACGTCCTGACTTTC	CASSSPAVIGDSGANVLTF
.	TRBJ2-2	TRBD2	TRBV7-3	TGTGCCAGCAGCTTAGCGGGAGGGAACACCGGGGAGCTGTTTTTT	CASSLAGGNTGELFF
.	TRBJ1-4	.	TRBV6-1	TGTGCCAGCAGTGCCGGGCTATATGAAAAACTGTTTTTT	CASSAGLYEKLFF
.	TRBJ2-3	TRBD2	TRBV7-2	TGTGCCAGCAGCTACAGTAGACTAGCGGGAGCGTTAGATACGCAGTATTTT	CASSYSRLAGALDTQYF
once	TRBJ1-3	.	TRBV9	TGTGCCAGCAGCGTAGGAGAGGGCCGGTTGGGAAACACCATATATTTT	CASSVGEGRLGNTIYF
.	TRBJ2-5	.	TRBV14	TGTGCCAGCAGCCAAGTAGTGGAGACCCAGTACTTC	CASSQVVETQYF
.	TRBJ2-2	.	TRBV18	TGTGCCAGCTCACTTGATACCGGGGAGCTGTTTTTT	CASSLDTGELFF
few	TRBJ2-1	TRBD2	TRBV6-6	TGTGCCAGCAGCCGCGGGACTAGCGGGAACAATGAGCAGTTCTTC	CASSRGTSGNNEQFF
.	TRBJ2-5	.	TRBV7-3	TGTGCCAGCAGCCCGGACGGGGGTGAGACCCAGTACTTC	CASSPDGGETQYF
few	TRBJ2-7	.	TRBV2	TGTGCCAGCAGTGCCGTGTGGGACTACGAGCAGTACTTC	CASSAVWDYEQYF
.	TRBJ2-2	TRBD1	TRBV5-1	TGCGCCAGCAGCGTGAGACCGGGACAGGGAATTACCACCGGGGAGCTGTTTTTT	CASSVRPGQGITTGELFF
few	TRBJ1-1	.	TRBV15	TGTGCCACCAGCAGTGGCCAGGGATATAGTGGCACTGAAGCTTTCTTT	CATSSGQGYSGTEAFF
.	TRBJ2-5	.	TRBV7-9	TGTGCCAGCAGCTCATTGTCGACCCAGTACTTC	CASSSLSTQYF
once	TRBJ2-5	TRBD2	TRBV27	TGTGCCAGCAGTCCCGGGAGGGGCGGGACCCAGTACTTC	CASSPGRGGTQYF
.	TRBJ2-2	TRBD2	TRBV7-6	TGTGCCAGCAGCTGGACTAGCGGAGAGAACACCGGGGAGCTGTTTTTT	CASSWTSGENTGELFF
.	TRBJ2-1	.	TRBV7-3	TGTGCCAGCAGCTTAGGTCTGGGTCGACCCCGGGTCTTC	CASSLGLGRPRVF
.	TRBJ1-2	.	TRBV6-6	TGTGCCAGCAGTTCAGGGGCCTTCTATGGCTACACCTTC	CASSSGAFYGYTF
.	TRBJ2-7	TRBD2	TRBV2	TGTGCCAGCAGTGGGACTAGCGGGAGCTCCTACGAGCAGTACTTC	CASSGTSGSSYEQYF
.	TRBJ2-7	TRBD1	TRBV28	TGTGCCAGCAGTCCTCGGACAGGGACCTCCTACGAGCAGTACTTC	CASSPRTGTSYEQYF
.	TRBJ2-5	.	TRBV4-2	TGTGCCAGCAGCCAAGTGTCCCGGGTCCAAGAGACCCAGTACTTC	CASSQVSRVQETQYF
.	TRBJ1-5	.	TRBV2	TGTGCCAGCAGTGATAACAGGAATCAGCCCCAGCATTTT	CASSDNRNQPQHF
.	TRBJ2-4	TRBD2	TRBV28	TGTGCCAGCAGTTCCCTCAACGGGGGGAACATTCAGTACTTC	CASSSLNGGNIQYF
.	TRBJ2-7	.	TRBV15	TGTGCCACCAGCAGAGATCGGGGGCGGGGCCCCCTCGGGAGCTCCTACGAGCAGTACTTC	CATSRDRGRGPLGSSYEQYF
.	TRBJ1-1	.	TRBV11-2	TGTGCCAGCAGCTTTGAATGGACTGGAACTGAAGCTTTCTTT	CASSFEWTGTEAFF
.	TRBJ1-4	.	TRBV6-6	TGTGCCAGCACCTACGGGACAGAAAAACTGTTTTTT	CASTYGTEKLFF
.	TRBJ2-1	TRBD2	TRBV5-1	TGCGCCAGCAGCTCCGGGTACGGGCCTAGCGGGAAAGGGGAGCAGTTCTTC	CASSSGYGPSGKGEQFF
.	TRBJ2-7	TRBD2	TRBV4-2	TGTGCCAGCGGAAAAGCGGGAGGGTACGAGCAGTACTTC	CASGKAGGYEQYF